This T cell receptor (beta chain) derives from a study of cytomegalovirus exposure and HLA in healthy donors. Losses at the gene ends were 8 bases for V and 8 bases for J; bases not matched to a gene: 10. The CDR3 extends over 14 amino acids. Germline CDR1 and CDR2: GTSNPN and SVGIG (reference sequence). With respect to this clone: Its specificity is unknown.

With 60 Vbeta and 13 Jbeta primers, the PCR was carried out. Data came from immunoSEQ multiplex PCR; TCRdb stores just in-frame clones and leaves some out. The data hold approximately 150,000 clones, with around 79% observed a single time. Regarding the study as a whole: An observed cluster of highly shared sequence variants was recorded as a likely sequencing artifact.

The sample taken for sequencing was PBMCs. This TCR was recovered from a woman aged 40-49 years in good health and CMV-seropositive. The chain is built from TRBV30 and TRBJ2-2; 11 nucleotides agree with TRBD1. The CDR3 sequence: CARRTGGYGGELFF. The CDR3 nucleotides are TGTGCCCGTAGGACAGGGGGCTACGGAGGGGAGCTGTTTTTT.